This T cell receptor (beta chain) comes out of a study of beta chain features in type 1 diabetes. Across the study: The samples had about 110,000,000 sorted cells examined in all. General study points: Sequencing used cDNA, and cells with high TCR expression could therefore be over-represented. A potential influence of HLA type upon TCRB rearrangement remained unresolved herein. People with Type 1 diabetes carried modestly yet significantly shorter TCRB CDR3s in all four CD4+ subsets.

The CDR3 length is 15 residues. The germline V and J ends were trimmed by 1 base and 2 bases, with 9 bases remaining between them. Per germline, CDR1 SGHTA and CDR2 FQGNSA. A remark on this clone: The antigen is undetermined.

The collection from each donor was one heparinised blood draw averaging about 116 mL. The sequenced template was cDNA made from the entire isolated RNA. The repertoire was sequenced with immunoSEQ multiplex PCR; TCRdb's copy has only in-frame clones and lacks some. This repertoire shows around 340,000 clones, approximately 9.9% found once; its top ten account for roughly 1%. The TCR was taken from a man under 40 with type 1 diabetes. Sequencing input: central memory CD4+ T cells from blood. The chain has TRBV7-2 and TRBJ2-1, with D possibly TRBD1 on 5 matching bases. The CDR3 sequence is CASSLEGQAYNEQFF. CDR3 DNA sequence: TGTGCCAGCAGCTTAGAGGGGCAGGCCTACAATGAGCAGTTCTTC.